This TCR beta chain was profiled in a study of shared T cell receptors in the human thymus. Clones were read by immunoSEQ multiplex PCR, and TCRdb kept only the in-frame ones, dropping some. The table has 500,000 to 750,000 clones, around nine tenths seen once; the top ten hold approximately 0.01%. The CDR3 consists of 20 residues. With 4 bases clipped from V and 3 bases from J, the junction kept 21 bases outside the gene matches. The germline CDR1 and CDR2 sequences are SGHNT and YENEEA. In addition, the sample was reused for a study of human thymus T cells. In that study: Healthy Finnish infants undergoing corrective surgery for congenital heart defects were used as donors. It was from resections taken during corrective heart surgery that the thymus tissue came.

The sample was thymocytes. This sequence joins TRBV11-3 and TRBJ1-2; 9 nucleotides line up with TRBD1. The origin of this receptor is a boy younger than two with a congenital heart defect. The CDR3 nucleotides read TGTGCCAGCAGCTGCCCAGCCGAACGAACAGGGGGCGAGAAAGACTATGGCTACACCTTC. Translation gives CASSCPAERTGGEKDYGYTF.